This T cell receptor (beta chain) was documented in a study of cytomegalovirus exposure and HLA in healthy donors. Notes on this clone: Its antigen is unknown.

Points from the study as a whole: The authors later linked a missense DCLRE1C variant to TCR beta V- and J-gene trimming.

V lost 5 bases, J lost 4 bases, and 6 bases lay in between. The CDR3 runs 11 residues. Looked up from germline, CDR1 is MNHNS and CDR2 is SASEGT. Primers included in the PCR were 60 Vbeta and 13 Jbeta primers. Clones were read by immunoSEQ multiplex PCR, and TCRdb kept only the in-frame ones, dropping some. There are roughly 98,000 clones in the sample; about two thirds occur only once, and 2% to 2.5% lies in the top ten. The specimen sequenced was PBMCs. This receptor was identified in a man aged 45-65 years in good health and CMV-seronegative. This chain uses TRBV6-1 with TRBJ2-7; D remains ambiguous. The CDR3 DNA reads TGTGCCAGCAGTTATGCGTACGAGCAGTACTTC. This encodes CASSYAYEQYF.